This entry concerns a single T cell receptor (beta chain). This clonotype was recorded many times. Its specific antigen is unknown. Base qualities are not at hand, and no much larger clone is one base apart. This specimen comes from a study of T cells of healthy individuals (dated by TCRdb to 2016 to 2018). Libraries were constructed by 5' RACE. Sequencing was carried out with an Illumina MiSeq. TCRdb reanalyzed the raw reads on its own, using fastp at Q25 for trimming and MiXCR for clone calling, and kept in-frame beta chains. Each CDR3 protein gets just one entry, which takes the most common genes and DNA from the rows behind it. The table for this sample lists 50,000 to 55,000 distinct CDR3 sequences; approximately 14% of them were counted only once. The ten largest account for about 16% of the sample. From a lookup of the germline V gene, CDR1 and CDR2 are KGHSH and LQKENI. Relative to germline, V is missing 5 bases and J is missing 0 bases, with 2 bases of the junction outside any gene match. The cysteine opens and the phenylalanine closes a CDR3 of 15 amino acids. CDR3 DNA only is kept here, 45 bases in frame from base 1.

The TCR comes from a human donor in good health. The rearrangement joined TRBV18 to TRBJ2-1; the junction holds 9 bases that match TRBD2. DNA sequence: TGTGCCAGCTCAAATAGCGGGAGCTCCTACAATGAGCAGTTCTTC. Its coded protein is CASSNSGSSYNEQFF.